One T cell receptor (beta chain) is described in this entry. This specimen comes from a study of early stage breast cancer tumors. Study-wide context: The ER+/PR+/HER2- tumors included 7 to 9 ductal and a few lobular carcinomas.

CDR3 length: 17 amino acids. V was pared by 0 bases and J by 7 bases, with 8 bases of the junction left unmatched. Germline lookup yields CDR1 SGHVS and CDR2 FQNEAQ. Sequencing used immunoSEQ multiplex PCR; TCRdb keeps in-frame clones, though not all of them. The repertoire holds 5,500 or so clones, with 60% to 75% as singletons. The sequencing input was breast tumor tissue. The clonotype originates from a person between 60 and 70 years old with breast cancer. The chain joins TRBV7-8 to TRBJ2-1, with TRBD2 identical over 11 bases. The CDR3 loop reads CASSLAGLAAFRNEQFF. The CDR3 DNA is TGTGCCAGCAGCTTAGCGGGACTAGCGGCCTTTCGAAATGAGCAGTTCTTC.